This T cell receptor (beta chain) was profiled in a study of monozygotic twins with inflammatory bowel disease. This CDR3 spans 13 amino acids. Germline assignment: CDR1 GTSNPN and CDR2 SVGIG (reference sequence). For each CDR3 protein, TCRdb gives one entry from its re-call of the 5' RACE reads, without DNA. The listing contains about 300,000 distinct CDR3 sequences. Study observations and caveats: Support for any single strong IBD-associated signal or clonotype was not found. Patient-to-patient differences in immunosuppressive treatment may have added variability to the repertoires.

On this clonotype itself: The antigen is undetermined.

The sequence was obtained from a human donor with ulcerative colitis or Crohn's disease, or a healthy co-twin of an affected twin (not recorded which). Material: blood. The rearrangement uses TRBV30 and TRBJ2-1; TCRdb lists TRBD2, though no DNA is available to test this call. CDR3 sequence reads: CAWRLAVYNEQFF. The full variable domain, with the rest looked up from reference TRBV30 and TRBJ2-1, is SQTIHQWPATLVQPVGSPLSLECTVEGTSNPNLYWYRQAAGRGLQLLFYSVGIGQISSEVPQNLSASRPQDRQFILSSKKLLLSDSGFYLCAWRLAVYNEQFFGPGTRLTVL.